This is a list of T cell receptor beta chains from one sample in a study of cytomegalovirus exposure and HLA in healthy donors. Measured with immunoSEQ multiplex PCR; TCRdb has only the in-frame clones, and not every one. This sample has 90,000 or so clones, with roughly four fifths found just once. Input material: PBMCs. These receptor sequences come from a man aged 30-40 years in good health and CMV-seropositive. The CDR3 runs from the conserved cysteine through the conserved F or W. The D gene is left open where the match is weak. Size is omitted from some rows. Given values are once, few, many or a class for expanded clones.

>TRBJ1-2|.|TRBV25-1|14|.
TGTGCCAGCAGTGAATTTGGAGCAAACTATGGCTACACCTTC
CASSEFGANYGYTF
>TRBJ1-1|.|TRBV7-2|11|.
TGTGCCAGCAGCCCGTTAGCTGAAGCTTTCTTT
CASSPLAEAFF
>TRBJ2-5|TRBD2|TRBV18|14|.
TGTGCCAGCTCCCTAGGGAGGGCCCAAGAGACCCAGTACTTC
CASSLGRAQETQYF
>TRBJ2-7|TRBD2|TRBV28|19|.
TGTGCCAGCAGTTCAATGCTAGCGGCCTCCCCCGGCCGCTCCTACGAGCAGTACTTC
CASSSMLAASPGRSYEQYF
>TRBJ1-5|.|TRBV29-1|14|.
TGCAGCGTTCAGGGACTCAACGGCAATCAGCCCCAGCATTTT
CSVQGLNGNQPQHF
>TRBJ1-5|.|TRBV5-8|15|.
TGTGCCAGCAGCTTGGACGGGGATAGCAATCAGCCCCAGCATTTT
CASSLDGDSNQPQHF
>TRBJ2-7|TRBD2|TRBV5-1|15|.
TGCGCCAGCAGCTTATGGGCTAGCGGGAGTAACGAGCAGTACTTC
CASSLWASGSNEQYF
>TRBJ2-7|.|TRBV7-2|12|once
TGTGCCAGCAGCGCGGACATCTACGAGCAGTACTTC
CASSADIYEQYF
>TRBJ2-7|.|TRBV28|18|.
TGTGCCAGCAGTTTATTTGGACAGGGACTAACCAAATCCTACGAGCAGTACTTC
CASSLFGQGLTKSYEQYF
>TRBJ1-1|TRBD1|TRBV5-6|15|few
TGTGCCAGCAGCTTACAGACAGGGACGTACACTGAAGCTTTCTTT
CASSLQTGTYTEAFF
>TRBJ2-1|.|TRBV5-4|15|.
TGTGCCAGCAGCTCCCGGGACACCTCCTACAATGAGCAGTTCTTC
CASSSRDTSYNEQFF
>TRBJ2-2|.|TRBV11-3|16|.
TGTGCCAGCAGCGGTAAGGTCGCGGCGAACACCGGGGAGCTGTTTTTT
CASSGKVAANTGELFF
>TRBJ2-3|.|TRBV28|14|once
TGTGCCAGCAGTCCCCGTCCTAACACAGATACGCAGTATTTT
CASSPRPNTDTQYF
>TRBJ2-7|TRBD2|TRBV6-6|14|.
TGTGCCAGCAGTTACTCGGCTAGCGGCTACGAGCAGTACTTC
CASSYSASGYEQYF
>TRBJ1-5|TRBD1|TRBV6-6|14|few
TGTGCCAGCAGTACCAACAGGGGAGGACAGCCCCAGCATTTT
CASSTNRGGQPQHF
>TRBJ1-6|.|TRBV7-6|16|.
TGTGCCAGCAGCTTAATCCAGGGTTTGGGCAATTCACCCCTCCACTTT
CASSLIQGLGNSPLHF
>TRBJ1-1|.|TRBV30|12|.
TGTGCCTGGAACAGGGTTGGCACTGAAGCTTTCTTT
CAWNRVGTEAFF
>TRBJ1-1|TRBD1|TRBV29-1|15|.
TGCAGCGGTACAGGGACAGGGGGCAGGAACACTGAAGCTTTCTTT
CSGTGTGGRNTEAFF
>TRBJ2-1|TRBD1|TRBV28|13|.
TGTGCCAGCAGCCTTGACAGGGCCGATGAGCAGTTCTTC
CASSLDRADEQFF
>TRBJ1-6|.|TRBV10-3|15|.
TGTGCCATCAGAAGCCCCGCGGCAGGGGTTTCACCCCTCCACTTT
CAIRSPAAGVSPLHF
>TRBJ2-2|.|TRBV4-3|15|.
TGCGCCAGCAGCCTCTTACGGGCGAACACCGGGGAGCTGTTTTTT
CASSLLRANTGELFF
>TRBJ2-7|TRBD2|TRBV25-1|14|once
TGTGCCAGCAATCCGGGACTAGCAGCGGGGGAGCAGTACTTC
CASNPGLAAGEQYF
>TRBJ1-5|.|TRBV6-5|13|.
TGTGCCAGCAGAGAGAGGGCTGGCAAGCCCCAGCATTTT
CASRERAGKPQHF
>TRBJ2-3|.|TRBV7-8|16|.
TGTGCCAGCAGCTTAAATGCGGGATTAATCCCAGATACGCAGTATTTT
CASSLNAGLIPDTQYF
>TRBJ2-7|.|TRBV6-1|13|.
TGTGCCAGCAGTGAAGCCGGCAGGTACGAGCAGTACTTC
CASSEAGRYEQYF
>TRBJ1-4|.|TRBV5-5|15|.
TGTGCCAGCAGCCCCGACTGGTTAATGTTGGAAAAACTGTTTTTT
CASSPDWLMLEKLFF
>TRBJ2-7|TRBD2|TRBV27|13|.
TGTGCCAGCGGGGGGACTACATTCTACGAGCAGTACTTC
CASGGTTFYEQYF
>TRBJ2-2|TRBD1|TRBV7-6|16|.
TGTGCCAGCAGCTTAGTGGGACAGGGGAACACCGGGGAGCTGTTTTTT
CASSLVGQGNTGELFF
>TRBJ2-1|.|TRBV5-5|16|once
TGTGCCAGCAGCCCCCAGGGTGGGACTTGGGGCGATGAGCAGTTCTTC
CASSPQGGTWGDEQFF
>TRBJ2-7|.|TRBV30|17|.
TGTGCCTGGACCGAACCGGCCGCTGGGACTCAGGCCTACGAGCAGTACTTC
CAWTEPAAGTQAYEQYF
>TRBJ2-2|TRBD1|TRBV14|14|.
TGTGCCAGCAGCCGGGACAGCGATGTCCGGGAGCTGTTTTTT
CASSRDSDVRELFF
>TRBJ2-3|.|TRBV7-8|15|.
TGTGCCAGCAGCCAACTTGGGGCAGGCACAGATACGCAGTATTTT
CASSQLGAGTDTQYF
>TRBJ2-7|.|TRBV5-8|15|few
TGTGCCAGCAGCTTGCGGATGGACAGTCCCTACGAGCAGTACTTC
CASSLRMDSPYEQYF
>TRBJ1-1|.|TRBV10-3|14|few
TGTGCCATCAGTCCGACCAGGGTTGGCACTGAAGCTTTCTTT
CAISPTRVGTEAFF
>TRBJ1-2|.|TRBV30|13|.
TGTGCCTGGAGTTTTTGGACAGACTATGGCTACACCTTC
CAWSFWTDYGYTF
>TRBJ1-3|.|TRBV2|15|.
TGTGCCAGCAGTGAATTCCGGCAGGGTCAAAACACCATATATTTT
CASSEFRQGQNTIYF
>TRBJ1-2|.|TRBV4-2|14|few
TGTGCCAGCAGCCAGTTCGAGGGAGACTATGGCTACACCTTC
CASSQFEGDYGYTF